These 13 T cell receptor beta chains were all obtained from the same sample, sequenced in a study of blood T cell repertoires in COVID-19. Generated by immunoSEQ multiplex PCR, the TCRdb table keeps only in-frame clones and is missing some. Of 400,000 to 550,000 clones in the sample, 87% were seen once. The sample taken for sequencing was PBMCs or T cells enriched from blood (not recorded which). The receptors were gathered from a woman aged 18-29 years with acute COVID-19.

This chain links TRBV28 with TRBJ1-2, with 7 bases aligning to TRBD1. The CDR3 sequence is 15 residues long. Germline V CDR1 and CDR2: MDHEN, SYDVKM. Trimming cost V 7 bases and J 4 bases; bases outside gene matches: 12. CDR3 in amino acids: CASTQRTGAGYGYTF. The CDR3 nucleotides read TGTGCCAGCACCCAAAGAACAGGGGCTGGCTATGGCTACACCTTC.

V and J are TRBV28 and TRBJ2-3, with a weak D call TRBD2 (6 bases). The length of the CDR3 is 14 residues. The V gene's germline CDR1 is MDHEN and CDR2 SYDVKM. Between the trimmed V and J ends, which lost 4 bases and 7 bases, there was a span of 15 bases. CDR3 amino acids: CASSWGREVNTQYF. The CDR3 DNA sequence: TGTGCCAGCAGTTGGGGCAGGGAGGTAAATACGCAGTATTTT.

The genes are TRBV3-1 (or the pseudogene TRBV3-2) and TRBJ1-2; D unresolved. This CDR3 contains 13 residues. CDR1 LGHDT and CDR2 YNNKEL come from the germline V gene (reference sequence). Trimming left V 0 bases short and J 2 bases short, with 4 bases between. This CDR3 is CASSQDQNYGYTF. CDR3 nucleotide sequence: TGTGCCAGCAGCCAAGACCAGAACTATGGCTACACCTTC.

The chain combines TRBV1 with TRBJ1-5. TRBV1 is listed as a pseudogene. The length of the CDR3 is 14 residues. The CDR3 nucleotides read TGCACCAGCAGCCAAGAGAGGGGCAATCAGCCCCAGCATTTT. Translation gives CTSSQERGNQPQHF.

This clone was seen a single time. The chain is built from TRBV25-1 and TRBJ1-5; D unresolved. Germline V gene sequence: CDR1 MGHDK, CDR2 SYGVNS. The CDR3 has 15 residues. Between the trimmed V and J ends, which lost 1 base and 5 bases, there was a span of 12 bases. This chain's CDR3 is CASSELSESYQPQHF. CDR3 DNA: TGTGCCAGCAGTGAATTGTCCGAGTCCTATCAGCCCCAGCATTTT. Filled out from reference TRBV25-1 and TRBJ1-5, the complete variable domain reads EADIYQTPRYLVIGTGKKITLECSQTMGHDKMYWYQQDPGMELHLIHYSYGVNSTEKGDLSSESTVSRIRTEHFPLTLESARPSHTSQYLCASSELSESYQPQHFGDGTRLSIL.

The rearrangement uses TRBV2 and TRBJ1-1; maybe TRBD1 (5 bases). The CDR3 runs 12 residues. The V gene lost 6 bases and the J gene lost 8 bases, with 13 bases spanning the gap. Germline CDR1 and CDR2: SNHLY and FYNNEI. For the CDR3, the DNA is TGTGCCAGCAGCGGGGCGGGGGTCGAAGCTTTCTTT. It specifies CASSGAGVEAFF.

The J gene is TRBJ2-5, the V gene TRBV28, with D tentatively TRBD1 (6 bases). Trimming took 5 bases from V and 2 from J, leaving 15 bases between them. The CDR3 runs to 15 residues. CDR1 is MDHEN, CDR2 SYDVKM, per germline. CDR3 amino acids: CASSPLDRSQETQYF. In DNA form, the CDR3 reads TGTGCCAGCAGTCCGTTGGACAGATCACAAGAGACCCAGTACTTC.

The CDR3 region is CASSLSGTGTNYGYTF. CDR3 bases: TGTGCCAGCAGTTTAAGCGGGACAGGGACTAACTATGGCTACACCTTC. The rearrangement uses TRBV2 and TRBJ1-2; 9 bases map to TRBD1. Germline V lookup: CDR1 SNHLY, CDR2 FYNNEI. Losses at the gene ends were 5 bases for V and 0 bases for J; bases not matched to a gene: 7. The CDR3 has 16 amino acids.

The V call is TRBV7-9, the J call TRBJ2-5; 11 nucleotides align to TRBD2. The CDR3 runs to 14 residues. Losses at the gene ends were 6 bases for V and 4 bases for J; bases not matched to a gene: 4. Looked up from germline, CDR1 is SEHNR and CDR2 is FQNEAQ (reference sequence). CDR3 in DNA: TGTGCCAGCAGTTCACTAGCGGGGGCAGAGACCCAGTACTTC. Translating it yields CASSSLAGAETQYF.

The table lists this clone with a count of one. The chain recombines TRBV7-2 with TRBJ2-7; a weak D match, TRBD2 (7 bases). V was clipped by 4 bases and J by 2 bases, with 12 bases between them. The CDR3 totals 14 residues. The germline CDR1 and CDR2 sequences are SGHTA and FQGNSA. The CDR3 sequence: CASSSMGGPYEQYF. DNA of the CDR3: TGTGCCAGCAGCTCCATGGGGGGGCCCTACGAGCAGTACTTC.

In DNA form, the CDR3 reads TGTGCCAGCAGTTTATACAATGAGCAGTTCTTC. The encoded protein is CASSLYNEQFF. J is TRBJ2-1 and V is TRBV2; D gene ambiguous. V lost 5 bases, J lost 4 bases, and 3 bases lay in between. Germline-derived CDR1 and CDR2 are SNHLY and FYNNEI. The CDR3 consists of 11 residues.

V and J are TRBV5-6 and TRBJ2-1; 8 positions match TRBD1. The germline V gene encodes CDR1 SGHDT and CDR2 YYEEEE. The CDR3 contains 12 residues. The junction had 6 bases not matched to a gene; V was cut back by 4 bases and J by 12 bases. The CDR3 sequence is CASSLGTGRQFF. Here the CDR3 DNA reads TGTGCCAGCAGCCTCGGGACAGGTCGGCAGTTCTTC.

The rearrangement links TRBV5-6 to TRBJ2-7; TRBD1 might be the D (6 bases). The CDR3 has 13 residues. Looked up from germline, CDR1 is SGHDT and CDR2 is YYEEEE. Trimming shortened V by 2 bases and J by 6 bases, and 12 bases separated the two germline ends. The CDR3 bases are TGTGCCAGCAGCTTCCTACAGGGTTCCGAGCAGTACTTC. Protein: CASSFLQGSEQYF.